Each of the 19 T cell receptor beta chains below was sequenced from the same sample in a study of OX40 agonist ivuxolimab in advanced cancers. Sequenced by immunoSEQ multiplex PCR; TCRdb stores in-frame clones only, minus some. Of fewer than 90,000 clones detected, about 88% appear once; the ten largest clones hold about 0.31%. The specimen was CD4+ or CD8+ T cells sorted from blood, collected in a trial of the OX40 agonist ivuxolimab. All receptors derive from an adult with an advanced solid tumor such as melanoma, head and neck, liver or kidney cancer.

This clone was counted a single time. Here the CDR3 DNA reads TGTGCCAGCAGCTTAGATCCGGGGCCAGATACGCAGTATTTT. This codes for CASSLDPGPDTQYF. This rearrangement joins TRBV7-6 to TRBJ2-3; D may correspond to TRBD1 or TRBD2 (5 bases each). The CDR3 covers 14 residues. Deletions cut 1 base from V and 4 bases from J, with 9 bases between. CDR1 and CDR2 from the germline V gene are SGHVS and FNYEAQ.

CDR3 loop: CASSGSEAGVTGELFF. The CDR3, as DNA: TGTGCCAGCAGCGGGTCTGAAGCGGGGGTGACCGGGGAGCTGTTTTTT. This chain connects TRBV9 to TRBJ2-2; TRBD2 matches 8 bases. Losses at the gene ends were 3 bases for V and 5 bases for J; bases not matched to a gene: 9. CDR3 length: 16 amino acids. Germline assignment: CDR1 SGDLS and CDR2 YYNGEE.

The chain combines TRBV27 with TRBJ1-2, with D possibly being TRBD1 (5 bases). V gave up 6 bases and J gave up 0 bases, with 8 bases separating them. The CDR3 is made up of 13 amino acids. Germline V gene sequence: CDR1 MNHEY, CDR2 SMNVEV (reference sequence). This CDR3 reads CASRGTANYGYTF. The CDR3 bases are TGTGCCAGCAGGGGGACGGCTAACTATGGCTACACCTTC.

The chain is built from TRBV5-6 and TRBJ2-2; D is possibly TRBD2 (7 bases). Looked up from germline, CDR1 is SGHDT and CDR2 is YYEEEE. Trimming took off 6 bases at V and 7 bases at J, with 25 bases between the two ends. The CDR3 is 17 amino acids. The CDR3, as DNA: TGTGCCAGCACCCGGACCGAGGGGGGGACCCTAGGCGGGGAGCTGTTTTTT. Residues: CASTRTEGGTLGGELFF.

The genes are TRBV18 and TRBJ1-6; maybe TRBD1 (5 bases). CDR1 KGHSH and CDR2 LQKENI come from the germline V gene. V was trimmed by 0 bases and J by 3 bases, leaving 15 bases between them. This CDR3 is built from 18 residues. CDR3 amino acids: CASSPPYRQGYYNSPLHF. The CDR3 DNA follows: TGTGCCAGCTCACCACCGTATCGGCAGGGTTACTATAATTCACCCCTCCACTTT.

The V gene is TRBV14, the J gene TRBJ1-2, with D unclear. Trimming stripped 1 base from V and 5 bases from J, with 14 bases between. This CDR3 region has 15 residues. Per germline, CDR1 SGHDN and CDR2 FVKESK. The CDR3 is CASSQVAGSYYGYTF. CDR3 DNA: TGTGCCAGCAGCCAAGTAGCAGGCTCTTATTATGGCTACACCTTC.

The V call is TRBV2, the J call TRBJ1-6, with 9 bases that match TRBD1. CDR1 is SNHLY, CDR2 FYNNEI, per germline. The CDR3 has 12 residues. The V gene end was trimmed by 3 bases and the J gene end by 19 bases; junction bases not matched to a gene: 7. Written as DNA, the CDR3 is TGTGCCAGCAGTGACCTTTTCGGGACAGGGCACTTT. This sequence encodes CASSDLFGTGHF.

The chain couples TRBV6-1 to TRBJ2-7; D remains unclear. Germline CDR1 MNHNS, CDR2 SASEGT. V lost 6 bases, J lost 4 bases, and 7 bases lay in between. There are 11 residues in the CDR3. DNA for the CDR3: TGTGCCAGCAGCCCCCTATACGAGCAGTACTTC. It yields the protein CASSPLYEQYF.

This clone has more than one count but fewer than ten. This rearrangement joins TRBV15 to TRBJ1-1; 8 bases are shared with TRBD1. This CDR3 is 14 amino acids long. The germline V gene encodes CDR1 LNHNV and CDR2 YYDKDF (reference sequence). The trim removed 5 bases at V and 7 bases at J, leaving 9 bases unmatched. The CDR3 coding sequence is TGTGCCACCAGCGGCAGGCAGACAGGGGTTGAAGCTTTCTTT. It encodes CATSGRQTGVEAFF. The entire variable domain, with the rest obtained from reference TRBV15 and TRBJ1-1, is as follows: DAMVIQNPRYQVTQFGKPVTLSCSQTLNHNVMYWYQQKSSQAPKLLFHYYDKDFNNEADTPDNFQSRRPNTSFCFLDIRSPGLGDTAMYLCATSGRQTGVEAFFGQGTRLTVV.

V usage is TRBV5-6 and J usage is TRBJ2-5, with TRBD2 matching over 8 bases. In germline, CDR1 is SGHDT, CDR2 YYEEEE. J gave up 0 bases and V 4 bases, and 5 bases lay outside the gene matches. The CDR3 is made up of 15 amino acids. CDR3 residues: CASSTRGGHQETQYF. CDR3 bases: TGTGCCAGCAGCACCCGCGGGGGGCACCAAGAGACCCAGTACTTC.

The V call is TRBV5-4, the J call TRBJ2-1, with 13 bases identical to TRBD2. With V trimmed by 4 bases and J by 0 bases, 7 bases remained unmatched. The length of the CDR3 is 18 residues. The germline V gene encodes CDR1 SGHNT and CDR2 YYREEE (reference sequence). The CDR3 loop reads CASSRGGTSGTSYNEQFF. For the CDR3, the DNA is TGTGCCAGCAGCCGAGGTGGGACTAGCGGGACCTCCTACAATGAGCAGTTCTTC.

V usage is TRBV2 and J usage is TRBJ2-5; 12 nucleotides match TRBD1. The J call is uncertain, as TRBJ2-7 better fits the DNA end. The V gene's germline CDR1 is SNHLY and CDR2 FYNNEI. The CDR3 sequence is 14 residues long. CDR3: CASRGTGGGYEQYF. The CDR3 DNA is TGTGCCAGCAGGGGGACAGGGGGCGGCTACGAGCAGTACTTC.

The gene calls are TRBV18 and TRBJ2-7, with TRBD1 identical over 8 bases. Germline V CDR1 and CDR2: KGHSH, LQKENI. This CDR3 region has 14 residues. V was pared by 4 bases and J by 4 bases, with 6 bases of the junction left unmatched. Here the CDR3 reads CASSRGQGGYEQYF. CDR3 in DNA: TGTGCCAGCTCACGCGGACAGGGCGGATACGAGCAGTACTTC. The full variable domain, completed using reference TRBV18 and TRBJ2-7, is NAGVMQNPRHLVRRRGQEARLRCSPMKGHSHVYWYRQLPEEGLKFMVYLQKENIIDESGMPKERFSAEFPKEGPSILRIQQVVRGDSAAYFCASSRGQGGYEQYFGPGTRLTVT.

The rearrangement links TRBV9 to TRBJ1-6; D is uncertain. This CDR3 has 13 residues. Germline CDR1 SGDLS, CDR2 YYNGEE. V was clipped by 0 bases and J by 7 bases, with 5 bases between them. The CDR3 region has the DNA TGTGCCAGCAGCGTAGTGGCGAATTCACCCCTCCACTTT. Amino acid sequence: CASSVVANSPLHF.

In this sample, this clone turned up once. The CDR3 nucleotides are TGTGCCAGCAGCTCCAGCAGGGGTAGCCCACGGGAAGAGCAGTTCTTC. Residues: CASSSSRGSPREEQFF. The chain joins TRBV11-2 to TRBJ2-1, with D tentatively TRBD1 (6 bases). The germline V gene has CDR1 SGHAT and CDR2 FQNNGV. V shed 4 bases and J shed 10 bases, with 23 bases lying between them. This CDR3 region has 16 residues.

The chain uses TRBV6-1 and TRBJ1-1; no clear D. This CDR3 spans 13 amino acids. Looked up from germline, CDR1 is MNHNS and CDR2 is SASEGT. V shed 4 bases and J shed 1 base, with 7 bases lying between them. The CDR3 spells CASSVDWNTEAFF. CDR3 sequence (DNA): TGTGCCAGCAGTGTGGATTGGAACACTGAAGCTTTCTTT.

The CDR3 region is CASSLVRTEAFF. CDR3 nucleotides: TGTGCCAGCAGCTTAGTGAGGACGGAAGCTTTCTTT. The J gene is TRBJ1-1, the V gene TRBV7-8; D remains unclear. Between the trimmed V and J ends, which lost 1 base and 8 bases, there was a span of 8 bases. Per germline, CDR1 SGHVS and CDR2 FQNEAQ. The CDR3 extends over 12 amino acids.

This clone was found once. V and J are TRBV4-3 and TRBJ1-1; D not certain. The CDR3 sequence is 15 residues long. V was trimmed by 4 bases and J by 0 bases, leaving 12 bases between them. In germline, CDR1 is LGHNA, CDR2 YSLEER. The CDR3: CASSLHEGLNTEAFF. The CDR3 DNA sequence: TGCGCCAGCAGCCTACACGAGGGATTGAACACTGAAGCTTTCTTT.

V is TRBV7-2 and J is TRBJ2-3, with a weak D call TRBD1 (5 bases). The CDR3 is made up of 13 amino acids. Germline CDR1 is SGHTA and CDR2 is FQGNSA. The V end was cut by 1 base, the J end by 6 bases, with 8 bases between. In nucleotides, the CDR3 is TGTGCCAGCAGCTTAGAGGGGTGGGATACGCAGTATTTT. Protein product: CASSLEGWDTQYF. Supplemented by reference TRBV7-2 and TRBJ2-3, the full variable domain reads GAGVSQSPSNKVTEKGKDVELRCDPISGHTALYWYRQSLGQGLEFLIYFQGNSAPDKSGLPSDRFSAERTGGSVSTLTIQRTQQEDSAVYLCASSLEGWDTQYFGPGTRLTVL.